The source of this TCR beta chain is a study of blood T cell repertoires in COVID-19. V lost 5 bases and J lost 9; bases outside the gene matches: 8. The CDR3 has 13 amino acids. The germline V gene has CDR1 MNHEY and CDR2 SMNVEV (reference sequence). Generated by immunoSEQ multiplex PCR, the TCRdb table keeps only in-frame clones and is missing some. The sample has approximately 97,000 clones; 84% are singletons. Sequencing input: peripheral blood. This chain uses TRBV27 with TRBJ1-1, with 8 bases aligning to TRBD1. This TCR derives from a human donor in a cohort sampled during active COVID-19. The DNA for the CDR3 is TGTGCCAGCAGTCAACGGGACAGGAAAAAAGCTTTCTTT. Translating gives CASSQRDRKKAFF.